A single sample is the source of the 17 T cell receptor beta chains below, sequenced in a study of cytomegalovirus exposure and HLA in healthy donors. The data were produced by immunoSEQ multiplex PCR, yet TCRdb's version contains in-frame clones alone and is incomplete. The table has some 140,000 clones, approximately 90% seen once. What was sequenced was PBMCs. The source of these receptors is a woman under 40 in good health and CMV-seropositive.

V usage is TRBV2 and J usage is TRBJ1-5; 7 nucleotides agree with TRBD1. The junction had 14 bases not matched to a gene; V was cut back by 5 bases and J by 10 bases. Germline CDR1 is SNHLY and CDR2 is FYNNEI. The CDR3 extends over 15 amino acids. The DNA of the CDR3 is TGTGCCAGCAGTTTTTCCGGGACAGCCGCCAGCCCCCAGCATTTT. It yields the protein CASSFSGTAASPQHF.

This clone was counted between two and nine times. The genes are TRBV5-6 and TRBJ1-5, with TRBD1 matching 7 bases. Trimming at V came to 5 bases and at J to 3 bases, leaving 5 bases not matched to a gene. This CDR3 region has 14 residues. CDR1 and CDR2 (germline): SGHDT, YYEEEE. CDR3 bases: TGTGCCAGCAGTCAGGGACAGATCAATCAGCCCCAGCATTTT. Translated: CASSQGQINQPQHF.

The chain couples TRBV27 to TRBJ2-2; TRBD2 agrees at 8 bases. V shed 6 bases and J 6 bases; nucleotides not matched to a gene: 12. The length of the CDR3 is 16 residues. CDR1 and CDR2 (germline): MNHEY, SMNVEV (reference sequence). This CDR3 reads CASSTNGGEIAGELFF. CDR3 sequence (DNA): TGTGCCAGCAGCACAAACGGGGGGGAGATAGCCGGGGAGCTGTTTTTT.

The V and J genes are TRBV5-1 and TRBJ1-2; 9 bases line up with TRBD1. V lost 3 bases to trimming and J lost 4 bases; unmatched junction nucleotides: 7. The CDR3 spans 15 residues. Germline V CDR1 and CDR2: SGHRS, YFSETQ. CDR3 loop: CASSYRDRDPYGYTF. The CDR3 coding sequence is TGCGCCAGCAGCTACCGGGACAGGGACCCCTATGGCTACACCTTC. Filled out from reference TRBV5-1 and TRBJ1-2, the complete variable domain reads KAGVTQTPRYLIKTRGQQVTLSCSPISGHRSVSWYQQTPGQGLQFLFEYFSETQRNKGNFPGRFSGRQFSNSRSEMNVSTLELGDSALYLCASSYRDRDPYGYTFGSGTRLTVV.

The chain joins TRBV10-3 to TRBJ2-7; D is possibly TRBD1 (6 bases). The CDR3 sequence is 13 residues long. Trimming left V 5 bases short and J 1 base short, with 9 bases between. Germline-derived CDR1 and CDR2 are ENHRY and SYGVKD. In DNA form, the CDR3 reads TGTGCCATCAGTTTCGGACAGTCCTACGAGCAGTACTTC. Encoded protein: CAISFGQSYEQYF.

The CDR3 spells CASSARPGLGSEQYF. In DNA form, the CDR3 reads TGTGCCAGCAGCGCTCGACCGGGACTAGGCTCCGAGCAGTACTTC. The chain employs TRBV9 and TRBJ2-7; 8 nucleotides align to TRBD2. J was trimmed by 6 bases and V by 3 bases; bases with no gene match: 11. The CDR3 has 15 residues. Per germline, CDR1 SGDLS and CDR2 YYNGEE.

The chain joins TRBV5-1 to TRBJ1-3, with D hard to call. In germline, CDR1 is SGHRS, CDR2 YFSETQ. The CDR3 covers 15 residues. Trimming took 2 bases from V and 2 from J, leaving 11 bases between them. Here the CDR3 DNA reads TGCGCCAGCAGCTTTAGTCGTTCGCCTGGAAACACCATATATTTT. It yields the protein CASSFSRSPGNTIYF.

The chain joins TRBV4-2 to TRBJ1-1, with 7 positions matching TRBD1. The trim removed 2 bases at V and 1 base at J, leaving 1 base unmatched. This CDR3 is built from 14 residues. The germline V gene has CDR1 LGHNA and CDR2 YNFKEQ. Here the CDR3 reads CASSQTGANTEAFF. The DNA for the CDR3 is TGTGCCAGCAGCCAAACAGGGGCGAACACTGAAGCTTTCTTT.

The chain links TRBV5-1 to TRBJ2-1, with 8 nucleotides matching TRBD2. V shed 2 bases and J 4 bases; nucleotides not matched to a gene: 8. CDR1 is SGHRS, CDR2 YFSETQ, per germline. The length of the CDR3 is 16 residues. In nucleotides, the CDR3 is TGCGCCAGCAGCTTACAACCGCTAGCGGGTTACAATGAGCAGTTCTTC. Translation: CASSLQPLAGYNEQFF.

This chain connects TRBV19 to TRBJ1-5; tentative D call: TRBD1 (5 bases). Trimming stripped 0 bases from V and 1 base from J, with 10 bases between. CDR1 and CDR2 from the germline V gene are LNHDA and SQIVND (reference sequence). The CDR3 spans 16 residues. This CDR3 is CASSIEGGLSNQPQHF. The CDR3 region has the DNA TGTGCCAGTAGTATAGAGGGGGGTCTGAGCAATCAGCCCCAGCATTTT.

This clone has only a few counts. The V gene is TRBV2, the J gene TRBJ2-7, with a tentative D call TRBD2 (5 bases). The germline V gene encodes CDR1 SNHLY and CDR2 FYNNEI. There are 13 residues in the CDR3. Trimming cost V 4 bases and J 4 bases, with 11 bases left between them. The CDR3 DNA is TGTGCCAGCAGTGGCAGCCCGGGGTACGAGCAGTACTTC. Translating gives CASSGSPGYEQYF. Together with reference TRBV2 and TRBJ2-7, the CDR3 gives the full variable domain: EPEVTQTPSHQVTQMGQEVILRCVPISNHLYFYWYRQILGQKVEFLVSFYNNEISEKSEIFDDQFSVERPDGSNFTLKIRSTKLEDSAMYFCASSGSPGYEQYFGPGTRLTVT.

On this clone itself: At one end, the junction sequence differs from germline, possibly due to a read error. This chain connects TRBV2 to TRBJ1-1, with 9 bases fitting TRBD1. From germline, CDR1 is SNHLY and CDR2 FYNNEI. The CDR3 sequence is 15 residues long. CDR3 DNA sequence: TGTGCCAGCAGGCCCCTACAGGGGGCCGGGACTGAAGCTTTTTTT. As protein: CASRPLQGAGTEAFF.

The genes are TRBV27 and TRBJ2-2; 7 bases match TRBD2. The germline V gene has CDR1 MNHEY and CDR2 SMNVEV (reference sequence). The ends lost 3 bases at V and 7 bases at J; junction bases unmatched: 11. This CDR3 region has 16 residues. This chain's CDR3 is CASSLDAAGVGGELFF. The DNA for the CDR3 is TGTGCCAGCAGTTTGGATGCGGCGGGAGTAGGCGGGGAGCTGTTTTTT.

This rearrangement joins TRBV11-2 to TRBJ2-3; a possible D gene is TRBD2 (6 bases). Germline V gives CDR1 SGHAT, CDR2 FQNNGV. The ends were cut back, 4 bases at V and 0 bases at J, with 11 bases in the middle. The CDR3 spans 15 residues. The CDR3 DNA reads as TGTGCCAGCAGCTACTCCGGGACTAGCACAGATACGCAGTATTTT. Encoded protein: CASSYSGTSTDTQYF.

In this sample, this clone turned up once. The genes are TRBV27 and TRBJ2-7; 15 bases line up with TRBD2. Germline values: CDR1 MNHEY, CDR2 SMNVEV (reference sequence). Trimming took 5 bases from V and 5 from J; bases not matched to a gene: 4. This CDR3 comprises 15 residues. CDR3 nucleotides: TGTGCCAGCAGTCCCCGGACTAGCGGGAGGGACGAGCAGTACTTC. This gives the protein CASSPRTSGRDEQYF.

V usage is TRBV11-2 and J usage is TRBJ2-2; 9 nucleotides align to TRBD2. The CDR3 length is 14 residues. V lost 5 bases and J lost 5; bases outside the gene matches: 3. The germline CDR1 and CDR2 sequences are SGHAT and FQNNGV. As DNA, the CDR3 is TGTGCCAGCAGCCGCGGGGGGGGTACCGGGGAGCTGTTTTTT. Its protein product is CASSRGGGTGELFF.

The gene calls are TRBV11-2 and TRBJ2-7, with D perhaps matching TRBD2 (7 bases). Germline lookup yields CDR1 SGHAT and CDR2 FQNNGV. The CDR3 contains 15 residues. Trimming left V 4 bases short and J 3 bases short, with 16 bases between. CDR3 nucleotides: TGTGCCAGCAGCTCAGGGGCGGGAGCAGGCTACGAGCAGTACTTC. Protein: CASSSGAGAGYEQYF.